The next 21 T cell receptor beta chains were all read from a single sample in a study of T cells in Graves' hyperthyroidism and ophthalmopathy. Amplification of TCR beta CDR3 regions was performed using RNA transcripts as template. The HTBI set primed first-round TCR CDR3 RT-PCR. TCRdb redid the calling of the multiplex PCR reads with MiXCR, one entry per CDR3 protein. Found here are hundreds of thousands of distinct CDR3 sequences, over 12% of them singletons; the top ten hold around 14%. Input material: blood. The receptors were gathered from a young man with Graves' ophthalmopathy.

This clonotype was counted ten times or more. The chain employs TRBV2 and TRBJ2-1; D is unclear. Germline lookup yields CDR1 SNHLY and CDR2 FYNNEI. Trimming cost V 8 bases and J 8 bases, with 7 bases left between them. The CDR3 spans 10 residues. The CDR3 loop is CASSGDEQFF. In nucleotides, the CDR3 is TGTGCCAGCTCTGGGGATGAGCAGTTCTTC. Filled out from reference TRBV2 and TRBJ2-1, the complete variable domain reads EPEVTQTPSHQVTQMGQEVILRCVPISNHLYFYWYRQILGQKVEFLVSFYNNEISEKSEIFDDQFSVERPDGSNFTLKIRSTKLEDSAMYFCASSGDEQFFGPGTRLTVL.

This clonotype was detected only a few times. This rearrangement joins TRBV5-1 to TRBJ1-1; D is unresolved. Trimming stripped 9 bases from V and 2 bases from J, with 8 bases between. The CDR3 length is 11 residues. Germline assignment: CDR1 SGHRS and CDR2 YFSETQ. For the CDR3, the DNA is TGCGCCACCAAGTCCAACACTGAAGCTTTCTTT. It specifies CATKSNTEAFF.

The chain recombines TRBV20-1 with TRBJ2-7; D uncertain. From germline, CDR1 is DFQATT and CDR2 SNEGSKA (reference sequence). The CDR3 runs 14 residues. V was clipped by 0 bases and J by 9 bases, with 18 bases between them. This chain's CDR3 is CSARDPARPTRQYF. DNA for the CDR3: TGCAGTGCTAGAGATCCCGCCAGACCTACGAGGCAGTACTTC.

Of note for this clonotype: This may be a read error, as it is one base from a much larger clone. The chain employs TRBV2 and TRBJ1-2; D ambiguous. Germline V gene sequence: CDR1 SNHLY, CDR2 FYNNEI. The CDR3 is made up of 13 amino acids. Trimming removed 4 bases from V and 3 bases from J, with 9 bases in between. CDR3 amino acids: CASSVLRYYGYTF. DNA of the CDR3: TGTGCCAGCAGTGTCCTGCGTTACTATGGCTACACCTTC.

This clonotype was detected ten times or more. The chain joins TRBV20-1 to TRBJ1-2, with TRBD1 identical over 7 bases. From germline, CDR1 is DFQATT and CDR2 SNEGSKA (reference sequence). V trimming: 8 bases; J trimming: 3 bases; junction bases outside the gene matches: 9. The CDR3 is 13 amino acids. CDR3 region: CSFKSDRDYGYTF. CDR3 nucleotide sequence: TGCAGTTTCAAATCAGACAGGGACTATGGCTACACCTTC.

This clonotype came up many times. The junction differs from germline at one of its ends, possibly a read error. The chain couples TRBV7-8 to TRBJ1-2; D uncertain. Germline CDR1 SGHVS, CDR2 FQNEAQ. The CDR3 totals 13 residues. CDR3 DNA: TGTGCCAGCAGCGTAGCGTCCAGTGACGGCTACACCTTC. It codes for CASSVASSDGYTF.

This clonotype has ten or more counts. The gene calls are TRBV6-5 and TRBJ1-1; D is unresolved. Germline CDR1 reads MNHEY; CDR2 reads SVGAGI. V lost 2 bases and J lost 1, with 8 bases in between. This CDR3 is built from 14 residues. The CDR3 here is CASSYTPRNTEAFF. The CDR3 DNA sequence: TGTGCCAGCAGTTACACCCCCCGGAACACTGAAGCTTTCTTT.

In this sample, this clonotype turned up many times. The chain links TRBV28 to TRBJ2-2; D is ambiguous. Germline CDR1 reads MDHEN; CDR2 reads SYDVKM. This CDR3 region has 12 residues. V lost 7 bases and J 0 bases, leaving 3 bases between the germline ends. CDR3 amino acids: CASTANTGELFF. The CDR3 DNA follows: TGTGCCAGCACTGCGAACACCGGGGAGCTGTTTTTT.

The CDR3 region is CASSTGLRADTQYF. The DNA of the CDR3 is TGTGCCAGTAGTACCGGACTACGCGCAGATACGCAGTATTTT. This chain connects TRBV19 to TRBJ2-3; D is possibly TRBD2 (6 bases). Germline loops: CDR1 LNHDA, CDR2 SQIVND (reference sequence). The V and J ends lost 4 bases and 4 bases respectively, with 12 bases between them. This CDR3 comprises 14 residues.

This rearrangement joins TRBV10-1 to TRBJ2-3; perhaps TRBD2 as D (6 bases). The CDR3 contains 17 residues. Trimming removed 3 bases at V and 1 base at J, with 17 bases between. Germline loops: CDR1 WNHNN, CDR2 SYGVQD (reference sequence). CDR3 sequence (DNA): TGCGCCAGCAGTGACACCGTTGGAGCGGGCGGCACAGATACGCAGTATTTT. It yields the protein CASSDTVGAGGTDTQYF.

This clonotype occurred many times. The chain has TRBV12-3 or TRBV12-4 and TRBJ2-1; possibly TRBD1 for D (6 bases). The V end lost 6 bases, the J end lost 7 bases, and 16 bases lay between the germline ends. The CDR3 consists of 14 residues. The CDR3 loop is CASSPARGWNEQFF. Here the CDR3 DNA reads TGTGCCAGCAGCCCTGCGAGGGGGTGGAATGAGCAGTTCTTC.

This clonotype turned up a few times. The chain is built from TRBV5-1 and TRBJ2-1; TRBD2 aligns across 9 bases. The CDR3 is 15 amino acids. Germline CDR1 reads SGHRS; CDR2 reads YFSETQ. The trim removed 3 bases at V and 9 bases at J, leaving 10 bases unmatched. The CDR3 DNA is TGCGCCAGCAGCTCCGGGGCTAGCGGGATTGGTGAGCAGTTCTTC. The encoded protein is CASSSGASGIGEQFF.

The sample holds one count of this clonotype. CDR3 amino acids: CSARGVDLGLAGGPETQYF. CDR3 bases: TGCAGTGCTAGAGGGGTAGATTTAGGACTAGCGGGGGGGCCAGAGACCCAGTACTTC. The chain carries TRBV20-1 and TRBJ2-5; 15 nucleotides line up with TRBD2. In germline, CDR1 is DFQATT, CDR2 SNEGSKA (reference sequence). The CDR3 consists of 19 residues. Trimming removed 1 base from V and 4 bases from J; junction bases left unmatched: 13.

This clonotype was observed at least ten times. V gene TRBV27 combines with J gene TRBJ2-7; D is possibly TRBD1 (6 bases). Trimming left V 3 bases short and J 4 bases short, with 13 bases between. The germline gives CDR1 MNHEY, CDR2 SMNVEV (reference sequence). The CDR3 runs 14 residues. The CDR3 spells CASSFRGRGYEQYF. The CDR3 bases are TGTGCCAGCAGTTTTCGGGGCAGGGGATACGAGCAGTACTTC.

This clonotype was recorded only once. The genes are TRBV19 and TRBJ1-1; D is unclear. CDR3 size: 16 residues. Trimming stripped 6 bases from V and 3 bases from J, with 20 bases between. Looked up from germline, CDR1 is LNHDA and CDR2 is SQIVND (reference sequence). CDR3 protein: CASSPRKLEGDTEAFF. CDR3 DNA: TGTGCCAGTAGCCCGAGAAAGCTGGAGGGTGACACTGAAGCTTTCTTT.

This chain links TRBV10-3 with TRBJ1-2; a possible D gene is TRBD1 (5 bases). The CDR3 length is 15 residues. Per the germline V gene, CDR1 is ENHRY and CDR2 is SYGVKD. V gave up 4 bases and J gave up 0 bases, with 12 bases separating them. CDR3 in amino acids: CAISAQGNTNYGYTF. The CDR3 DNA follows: TGTGCCATCAGTGCGCAGGGAAATACTAACTATGGCTACACCTTC.

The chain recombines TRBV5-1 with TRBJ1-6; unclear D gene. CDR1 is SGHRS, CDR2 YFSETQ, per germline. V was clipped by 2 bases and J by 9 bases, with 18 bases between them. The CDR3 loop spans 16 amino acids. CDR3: CASSFGLASEGSPLHF. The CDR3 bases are TGCGCCAGCAGCTTCGGCCTAGCCTCCGAAGGTTCACCCCTCCACTTT. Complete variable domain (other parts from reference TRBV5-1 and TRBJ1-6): KAGVTQTPRYLIKTRGQQVTLSCSPISGHRSVSWYQQTPGQGLQFLFEYFSETQRNKGNFPGRFSGRQFSNSRSEMNVSTLELGDSALYLCASSFGLASEGSPLHFGNGTRLTVT.

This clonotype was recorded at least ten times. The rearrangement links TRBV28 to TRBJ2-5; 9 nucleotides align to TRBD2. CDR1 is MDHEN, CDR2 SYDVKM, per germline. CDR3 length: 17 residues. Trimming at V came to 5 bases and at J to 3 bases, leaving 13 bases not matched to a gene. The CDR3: CASSLYFSGRGEETQYF. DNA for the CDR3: TGTGCCAGCAGTCTGTATTTTAGCGGGAGAGGGGAAGAGACCCAGTACTTC.

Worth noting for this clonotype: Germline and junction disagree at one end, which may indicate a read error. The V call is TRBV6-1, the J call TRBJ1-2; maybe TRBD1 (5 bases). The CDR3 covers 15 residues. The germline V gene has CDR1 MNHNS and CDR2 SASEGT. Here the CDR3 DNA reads TGTGCCAGCAGTGAGCAGGGTATGGCTAACTGTGGCTACACCTTC. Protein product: CASSEQGMANCGYTF.

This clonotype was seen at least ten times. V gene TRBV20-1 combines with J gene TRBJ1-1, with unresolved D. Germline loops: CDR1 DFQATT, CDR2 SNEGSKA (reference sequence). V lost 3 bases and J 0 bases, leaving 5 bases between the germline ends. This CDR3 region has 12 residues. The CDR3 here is CSASILNTEAFF. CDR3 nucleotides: TGCAGTGCTAGTATACTGAACACTGAAGCTTTCTTT.

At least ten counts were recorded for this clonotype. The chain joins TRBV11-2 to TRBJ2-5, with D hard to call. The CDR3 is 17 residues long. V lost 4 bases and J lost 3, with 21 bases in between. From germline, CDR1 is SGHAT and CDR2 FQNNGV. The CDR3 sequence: CASSYTTTTSPKETQYF. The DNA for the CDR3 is TGTGCCAGCAGCTACACGACAACCACCTCTCCCAAAGAGACCCAGTACTTC.